The sequence of this T cell receptor (beta chain) was determined in a study of cytomegalovirus exposure and HLA in healthy donors (dated 2017 in TCRdb). As for the study more broadly: In an earlier analysis of 550 to 750 of the donors, approximately 260 Gb of sequence data and roughly 100 million unique TCR beta sequences from roughly 190 million T cells were reported. In addition to the first cohort of roughly 670 subjects, a separate validation cohort of 120 different subjects was used. The aim of the study was to test whether cataloging public T cell receptors could identify signatures of past pathogen exposure. A later genetic analysis took genome-wide SNP genotypes for about 65% of the roughly 670 donors and used that subset as a discovery cohort. An earlier analysis of 450 to 750 of the donors used high-throughput TCR beta sequencing to judge whether each TCR beta V gene segment behaved as functional or pseudogenic. To study patterns of TCR occurrence, a later analysis re-analyzed previously published TCR beta repertoires from 650 to 750 donors and added high-resolution HLA genotyping. The later analysis used no new phenotypic data to find candidate immune exposures, relying instead on TCR beta sequences and their occurrence across donors. Using immunosequencing, the study profiled T cell repertoires from approximately 700 subjects and related those repertoires to cytomegalovirus serostatus. To predict cytomegalovirus infection status, the study combined high-throughput TCR immunosequencing, statistical association of individual TCRs with disease status, and machine learning. Of the roughly 400 genotyped donors, roughly 80% were placed in the genetic ancestry cluster associated with self-reported Caucasian donors. HLA typing included class I and class II loci at four-digit resolution. Because of strong linkage in the cohort, roughly five DR-DQ haplotypes were treated as single units for association and clustering. About 300 gigabases of sequencing data and around 87 million unique TCR sequences were included in an early release covering about 600 HLA-typed donors. All discovery cohort repertoires had been generated using a single sequencing platform. Alongside the repertoire data, information on donor age, sex, ethnicity and CMV serostatus was compiled. The number of donors typed differed by locus, with roughly 629-640 for A, B, C, DRB1 and DQB1, about 500 for DQA1, 606 for DPA1, and roughly 450 for DPB1. On average, around 240,000 unique TCR beta nucleotide sequences were sequenced per donor among a few hundred genotyped donors of the cohort, with roughly 18% of those sequences being non-productive.

The library was obtained by the immunoSEQ multiplex PCR assay. The multiplex PCR relied on a mix of 60 forward primers for TCR Vbeta segments and 13 reverse primers for TCR Jbeta segments. The CDR3 region of rearranged TCR beta genes was amplified from genomic DNA with a multiplex PCR assay. The Illumina HiSeq System was used to sequence the amplified TCR beta libraries as 87-base-pair reads. The study's processing was this. A later analysis counted some 80 million unique TCR beta chains across the 600 to 850 repertoires, and 9 million to 14 million of these chains were shared by at least two donors. Raw reads were error-corrected and collapsed into unique sequences with a nearest-neighbor algorithm that merged closely related sequences to remove PCR and sequencing errors. V, D and J gene segments were assigned by aligning CDR3 sequences to IMGT reference sequences. Each retained sequence needed at least a six-nucleotide match to both a V gene segment and a J gene segment. A rearrangement counted as productive if the CDR3 had no stop codons and remained in frame with V and J, and every other rearrangement counted as non-productive. Following IMGT convention, CDR3 was defined as the stretch from the second conserved V-encoded cysteine to the conserved J-encoded phenylalanine. In an earlier analysis of 500 to 650 of the donors, sequences lacking an unambiguous match to a single V gene segment were excluded. An earlier analysis of 587 of the donors classified V segments as functional when productive rearrangements were above 56.7% and as segregating when the standard deviation between donors was above 5%. A statistical classification framework was built for diagnosing cytomegalovirus status from the catalog of TCR beta chain sequences. In a later analysis, V and J genes were assigned by comparing TCR nucleotide sequences against IMGT/GENE-DB human TR gene sequences. In a later analysis, CDR3 sequences and most-parsimonious VDJ recombination scenarios were assigned using the TCRdist pipeline. In a later analysis, each TCR beta chain was defined by its CDR3 amino acid sequence together with its V-gene family, and reads lacking a unique V-gene family were excluded. As a way to deal with suspected cross-contamination and a sequencing artifact, a later analysis dropped approximately 590 nucleotide sequences that were highly shared and had low generation probability. A later analysis calculated a clonal expansion index for each public chain from normalized within-repertoire ranks of inferred template counts. In a later analysis, generation probabilities were computed with a VDJ recombination model fitted to out-of-frame rearrangements, and the resulting probabilities were checked against IGoR. In a later analysis, TCR-TCR, TCR-HLA and TCR-CMV co-occurrence was scored with hypergeometric tests, and a repertoire-size bias correction was applied to TCR pairs. In a later analysis, false discovery rates were estimated by permuting HLA or CMV assignments 20 times. A later analysis grouped co-occurring TCRs with DBSCAN, adding TCRdist sequence similarity when clustering within HLA-allele-positive subsets. Co-occurrence clustering excluded repertoires with fewer than 30,000 or more than 120,000 public chains, plus five with anomalous nucleotide sharing. TCRdb provides this immuneACCESS table in a form limited to in-frame rearrangements. Some clones are lacking; in checked studies, under half of them reflect an unresolved V gene, and why the rest are absent is not known. V and J calls and clone size follow that table, whereas D and trimming were derived from the DNA. This sample comprises around 150,000 clones, 70% to 90% of them detected only once. About 9.3% of the sample is in the top ten clones.

The investigation overall reported the following: A later analysis associated roughly 17,000 TCR beta sequences with specific HLA alleles at a false discovery rate of 0.05. An association between a missense DCLRE1C variant and V-gene and J-gene trimming of TCR beta chains was found in a later genetic analysis and replicated in an independent cohort. In a later analysis, HLA-associated TCR beta chains showed more clonal expansion and lower generation probabilities than non-associated chains that were equally common. According to the authors, the approach could potentially be generalized to other disease states and immunological phenotypes. Sequencing depth was assumed to be roughly uniform across donors in the presence/absence analyses, though that assumption may not hold. In an earlier analysis of roughly 500 of the donors, most TCR beta V segments appeared in productive rearrangements about 87% or about 30% of the time, broadly matching IMGT annotations. Because HLA typing was unavailable for some donors at each locus, only the typed subset was used in association tests. A further reported finding was that TCR beta sequences accurately predicted the HLA-A and HLA-B alleles for most subjects in the first cohort. In vitro tests confirmed that three of the cytomegalovirus-associated TCR beta chains recognize cytomegalovirus antigens. A later analysis found that most CMV-associated TCR beta chains appeared HLA-restricted, with HLA associations seemingly driven largely by CMV exposure. Because counts were too low, roughly 17 rarely observed V segments, including chromosome 9 orphons, were left out of the earlier analysis of over 550 of the donors. Several of the top co-occurrence clusters appeared to be linked to parvovirus B19, influenza, CMV and Epstein-Barr virus, according to a later analysis. When HLA alleles, especially DR and DQ, strongly co-occurred, attributing TCR associations to individual alleles was difficult. The classifier was reported to diagnose cytomegalovirus status with high specificity and sensitivity in both the original cohort and the validation cohort. Compared with the roughly 670-donor mean, donors in an Asian-associated ancestry cluster had fewer N-insertions in productive TCRs, according to a later genetic analysis. Correlated functional status among segregating V segments might reflect linkage disequilibrium, but an unknown experimental factor could not be ruled out. The 87-base-pair reads could not distinguish some IMGT-functional V segments, including TRBV6-2 and TRBV6-3, so those segments were excluded. The study gave a list of some 150 TCR beta chains associated with cytomegalovirus. The sequencing pipeline was judged likely to have produced a cluster of highly shared sequence variants as a technical artifact. The cohort was sequenced for TCR beta chains only, and without alpha or paired-chain data the features that could be detected were limited. While some public TCRs were present in many individuals, most TCR sequences turned up only very rarely across donors. According to a later analysis, TCR association rates differed among HLA loci, with DRB1 alleles showing the most associated TCRs and HLA-C alleles showing the fewest. CMV serostatus was the only immune exposure information available for the cohort.

Notes on this clone: Which antigen it targets is not known. An end of the junction differs from the germline gene, which may be a read error.

The cohort consisted of 670 or so healthy bone marrow donors. Cohort members were all nominally healthy when sampled, although unrecorded immune exposures were likely present. The donor was CMV seropositive and was included in the group of 250 to 300 seropositive cohort members. A peripheral blood sample was provided by each donor, and peripheral blood mononuclear cells were used for TCR beta sequencing. Genomic DNA extraction from the blood cell samples was performed with the Qiagen DNeasy Blood Extraction Kit. CDR1 and CDR2, per the germline V gene (reference sequence), are SEHNR and FQNEAQ. The CDR3 covers 12 residues, taking in both the cysteine and the phenylalanine. Only the CDR3 part of the read is kept: 36 bases, read in frame from the first base.

This chain joins TRBV7-9 to TRBJ2-7; a weak D assignment points to TRBD1 (6 bases agree). The clonotype was recovered from a man aged 18 to 29 in good health and CMV-seropositive. What was sequenced was PBMCs. Here is the DNA: TGTTCCAGCAGCAAAGGGGGTAACGAGCAGTACTTC. Its protein is CSSSKGGNEQYF.